The rows below give T cell receptor beta chains drawn from one sample of a study of blood T cell repertoires in COVID-19. This table comes from immunoSEQ multiplex PCR, and its TCRdb copy is limited to in-frame clones, with some not included. The sample carries almost 200,000 clones, around four fifths recorded once. Sequencing input: peripheral blood. The receptors derive from a man in his fifties or sixties with COVID-19, enrolled during active disease. Both conserved end residues are part of each CDR3. D genes are given only for firm matches. Clone sizes are given selectively: once, few, many, or a class where the clone is expanded.

J gene: TRBJ1-1; V gene: TRBV5-1; clone size: NA; D gene: NA; CDR3 protein: CASSLEGHAAEAFF; CDR3 DNA: TGCGCCAGCAGCTTGGAAGGACATGCGGCTGAAGCTTTCTTT
J gene: TRBJ2-7; V gene: TRBV4-1; clone size: few; D gene: TRBD2; CDR3 protein: CASSPRMTSSSYEQYF; CDR3 DNA: TGCGCCAGCAGCCCGAGGATGACTAGCTCATCCTACGAGCAGTACTTC
J gene: TRBJ2-1; V gene: TRBV3-1/TRBV3-2; clone size: NA; D gene: NA; CDR3 protein: CASSQDLGGPSSYNEQFF; CDR3 DNA: TGTGCCAGCAGCCAAGATCTGGGGGGACCGAGCTCCTACAATGAGCAGTTCTTC
J gene: TRBJ1-2; V gene: TRBV7-2; clone size: NA; D gene: TRBD1; CDR3 protein: CASSHDRGNYGYTF; CDR3 DNA: TGTGCCAGCAGTCACGACAGGGGGAACTATGGCTACACCTTC
J gene: TRBJ1-1; V gene: TRBV18; clone size: NA; D gene: TRBD1; CDR3 protein: CASSDRVEFTEAFF; CDR3 DNA: TGTGCCAGCTCAGACAGGGTAGAGTTCACTGAAGCTTTCTTT
J gene: TRBJ1-1; V gene: TRBV25-1; clone size: NA; D gene: TRBD1; CDR3 protein: CASSESQGARITEAFF; CDR3 DNA: TGTGCCAGCAGTGAGTCCCAGGGGGCGCGGATCACTGAAGCTTTCTTT
J gene: TRBJ1-1; V gene: TRBV28; clone size: NA; D gene: TRBD1; CDR3 protein: CASSSTGKENTEAFF; CDR3 DNA: TGTGCCAGCAGCTCGACAGGGAAGGAGAACACTGAAGCTTTCTTT
J gene: TRBJ1-6; V gene: TRBV10-2; clone size: NA; D gene: NA; CDR3 protein: CASSAESLHF; CDR3 DNA: TGCGCCAGCAGTGCAGAATCCCTCCACTTT
J gene: TRBJ2-3; V gene: TRBV4-1; clone size: NA; D gene: TRBD1; CDR3 protein: CASSLGDRVVRVDTQYF; CDR3 DNA: TGCGCCAGCAGCCTCGGGGACAGGGTAGTTAGGGTGGATACGCAGTATTTT
J gene: TRBJ1-2; V gene: TRBV7-3; clone size: NA; D gene: TRBD1; CDR3 protein: CASSLRQGAVGGYTF; CDR3 DNA: TGTGCCAGCAGCTTAAGGCAGGGGGCGGTTGGTGGCTACACCTTC
J gene: TRBJ1-6; V gene: TRBV28; clone size: NA; D gene: TRBD1; CDR3 protein: CASSLLWGTGVSPLHF; CDR3 DNA: TGTGCCAGCAGTTTACTTTGGGGGACAGGGGTCTCACCCCTCCACTTT
J gene: TRBJ1-5; V gene: TRBV6-5; clone size: NA; D gene: TRBD1; CDR3 protein: CASSRTAGGWQPQHF; CDR3 DNA: TGTGCCAGCAGTAGAACGGCAGGGGGCTGGCAGCCCCAGCATTTT
J gene: TRBJ1-3; V gene: TRBV11-2; clone size: NA; D gene: TRBD1; CDR3 protein: CASSTQTGGTGNTIYF; CDR3 DNA: TGTGCCAGCAGCACCCAGACAGGGGGAACTGGAAACACCATATATTTT
J gene: TRBJ2-5; V gene: TRBV5-6; clone size: NA; D gene: NA; CDR3 protein: CASSSPGRRETQYF; CDR3 DNA: TGTGCCAGCAGCTCCCCGGGGAGGAGAGAGACCCAGTACTTC
J gene: TRBJ2-5; V gene: TRBV28; clone size: NA; D gene: TRBD2; CDR3 protein: CASSRPGLAGVETQYF; CDR3 DNA: TGTGCCAGCAGTCGTCCGGGACTAGCGGGAGTGGAGACCCAGTACTTC
J gene: TRBJ2-3; V gene: TRBV5-1; clone size: NA; D gene: TRBD1; CDR3 protein: CASSDRLQGAKDTQYF; CDR3 DNA: TGCGCCAGCAGCGACCGACTACAGGGGGCAAAAGATACGCAGTATTTT
J gene: TRBJ2-1; V gene: TRBV7-8; clone size: NA; D gene: TRBD1; CDR3 protein: CASIPPGGAGNEQFF; CDR3 DNA: TGTGCCAGCATCCCACCAGGGGGCGCCGGGAATGAGCAGTTCTTC
J gene: TRBJ1-6; V gene: TRBV7-2; clone size: few; D gene: TRBD1; CDR3 protein: CASSQGARSPLHF; CDR3 DNA: TGTGCCAGCAGCCAGGGGGCGCGGTCACCCCTCCACTTT
J gene: TRBJ1-1; V gene: TRBV6-1; clone size: few; D gene: TRBD1; CDR3 protein: CASSEGGRGSGTEAFF; CDR3 DNA: TGTGCCAGCAGTGAAGGGGGCAGGGGGTCAGGCACTGAAGCTTTCTTT
J gene: TRBJ1-5; V gene: TRBV11-2; clone size: few; D gene: NA; CDR3 protein: CASSSTTGQPQHF; CDR3 DNA: TGTGCCAGCAGCTCAACCACCGGTCAGCCCCAGCATTTT
J gene: TRBJ2-1; V gene: TRBV5-4; clone size: NA; D gene: NA; CDR3 protein: CASSLAGSGNNEQFF; CDR3 DNA: TGTGCCAGCAGCTTGGCAGGTAGCGGAAACAATGAGCAGTTCTTC
J gene: TRBJ2-1; V gene: TRBV5-4; clone size: NA; D gene: TRBD2; CDR3 protein: CASSPRGREGQGAYNEQFF; CDR3 DNA: TGTGCCAGCAGCCCCCGAGGGCGGGAGGGTCAAGGGGCCTACAATGAGCAGTTCTTC
J gene: TRBJ1-2; V gene: TRBV28; clone size: NA; D gene: TRBD1; CDR3 protein: CASSPPWGQGSSYGYTF; CDR3 DNA: TGTGCCAGCAGTCCACCCTGGGGACAGGGGTCATCCTATGGCTACACCTTC
J gene: TRBJ1-1; V gene: TRBV7-9; clone size: NA; D gene: TRBD1; CDR3 protein: CASSFDRGKAFF; CDR3 DNA: TGTGCCAGCAGCTTCGACAGGGGAAAAGCTTTCTTT
J gene: TRBJ1-5; V gene: TRBV4-1; clone size: NA; D gene: NA; CDR3 protein: CASSQDGSGLKPQHF; CDR3 DNA: TGCGCCAGCAGCCAAGACGGATCAGGGTTGAAGCCCCAGCATTTT
J gene: TRBJ1-4; V gene: TRBV6-1; clone size: NA; D gene: NA; CDR3 protein: CASSEMAGQRNEKLFF; CDR3 DNA: TGTGCCAGCAGTGAGATGGCCGGACAGAGGAATGAAAAACTGTTTTTT
J gene: TRBJ2-6; V gene: TRBV7-9; clone size: NA; D gene: NA; CDR3 protein: CASVTGNGANVLTF; CDR3 DNA: TGTGCCAGCGTCACCGGGAATGGGGCCAACGTCCTGACTTTC
J gene: TRBJ1-2; V gene: TRBV5-5; clone size: once; D gene: NA; CDR3 protein: CASSLTPSSGYTF; CDR3 DNA: TGTGCCAGCAGCTTGACACCGTCAAGTGGCTACACCTTC
J gene: TRBJ1-6; V gene: TRBV7-8; clone size: few; D gene: TRBD1; CDR3 protein: CASSFDRGNSPLHF; CDR3 DNA: TGTGCCAGCAGCTTCGACAGGGGTAATTCACCCCTCCACTTT
J gene: TRBJ2-7; V gene: TRBV28; clone size: NA; D gene: TRBD2; CDR3 protein: CASRGYGGRVYEQYF; CDR3 DNA: TGTGCCAGCAGAGGCTATGGCGGGAGGGTCTACGAGCAGTACTTC
J gene: TRBJ1-4; V gene: TRBV4-1; clone size: once; D gene: NA; CDR3 protein: CASSQGSQGQGNEKLFF; CDR3 DNA: TGCGCCAGCAGCCAGGGTTCGCAGGGGCAGGGTAATGAAAAACTGTTTTTT
J gene: TRBJ1-1; V gene: TRBV27; clone size: NA; D gene: TRBD1; CDR3 protein: CASSKTGRPEAFF; CDR3 DNA: TGTGCCAGCAGTAAGACAGGGCGGCCTGAAGCTTTCTTT
J gene: TRBJ2-1; V gene: TRBV11-3; clone size: NA; D gene: NA; CDR3 protein: CASSLEQKSNEQFF; CDR3 DNA: TGTGCCAGCAGCTTAGAACAGAAGTCCAATGAGCAGTTCTTC
J gene: TRBJ2-7; V gene: TRBV3-1/TRBV3-2; clone size: NA; D gene: NA; CDR3 protein: CASSQDLRYEQYF; CDR3 DNA: TGTGCCAGCAGCCAAGATCTGAGATACGAGCAGTACTTC
J gene: TRBJ2-5; V gene: TRBV28; clone size: NA; D gene: NA; CDR3 protein: CASTSPGYQETQYF; CDR3 DNA: TGTGCCAGCACCTCCCCCGGGTACCAAGAGACCCAGTACTTC
J gene: TRBJ1-5; V gene: TRBV2; clone size: NA; D gene: NA; CDR3 protein: CASSARVSNQPQHF; CDR3 DNA: TGTGCCAGCAGTGCCCGGGTTAGCAATCAGCCCCAGCATTTT
J gene: TRBJ1-3; V gene: TRBV5-3; clone size: NA; D gene: NA; CDR3 protein: CARSLDIHSGNTIYF; CDR3 DNA: TGTGCCAGAAGCTTGGACATTCACTCTGGAAACACCATATATTTT
J gene: TRBJ1-2; V gene: TRBV25-1; clone size: NA; D gene: NA; CDR3 protein: CASSHPGRDYGYTF; CDR3 DNA: TGTGCCAGCAGTCACCCCGGGAGGGACTATGGCTACACCTTC
J gene: TRBJ2-1; V gene: TRBV27; clone size: NA; D gene: NA; CDR3 protein: CASSLSRSGPTYNEQFF; CDR3 DNA: TGTGCCAGCAGTTTATCCCGTTCAGGGCCGACCTACAATGAGCAGTTCTTC
J gene: TRBJ2-3; V gene: TRBV5-4; clone size: NA; D gene: NA; CDR3 protein: CASSPSGILTDTQYF; CDR3 DNA: TGTGCCAGCAGCCCCTCAGGGATCCTCACAGATACGCAGTATTTT
J gene: TRBJ2-7; V gene: TRBV7-9; clone size: few; D gene: NA; CDR3 protein: CASSLDPGSYEQYF; CDR3 DNA: TGTGCCAGCAGCTTAGACCCGGGGAGCTACGAGCAGTACTTC
J gene: TRBJ1-1; V gene: TRBV6-5; clone size: few; D gene: NA; CDR3 protein: CASSYSVRNTEAFF; CDR3 DNA: TGTGCCAGCAGTTACTCCGTCAGGAACACTGAAGCTTTCTTT
J gene: TRBJ1-1; V gene: TRBV14; clone size: NA; D gene: NA; CDR3 protein: CASSQGGYTEAFF; CDR3 DNA: TGTGCCAGCAGCCAAGGAGGATACACTGAAGCTTTCTTT